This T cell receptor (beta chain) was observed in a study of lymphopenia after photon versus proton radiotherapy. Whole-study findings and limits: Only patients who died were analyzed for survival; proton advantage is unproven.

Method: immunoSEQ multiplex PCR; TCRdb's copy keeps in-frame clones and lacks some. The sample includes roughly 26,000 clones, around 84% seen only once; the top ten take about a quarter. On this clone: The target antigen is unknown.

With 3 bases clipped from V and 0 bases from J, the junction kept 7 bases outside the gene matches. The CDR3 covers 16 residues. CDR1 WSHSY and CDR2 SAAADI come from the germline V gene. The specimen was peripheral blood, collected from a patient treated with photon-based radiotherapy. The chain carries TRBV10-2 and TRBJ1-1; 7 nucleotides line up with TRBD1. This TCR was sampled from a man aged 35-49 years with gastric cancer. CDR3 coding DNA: TGCGCCAGCAGTGAAGTCAGGGGGACTATGAACACTGAAGCTTTCTTT. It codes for CASSEVRGTMNTEAFF.